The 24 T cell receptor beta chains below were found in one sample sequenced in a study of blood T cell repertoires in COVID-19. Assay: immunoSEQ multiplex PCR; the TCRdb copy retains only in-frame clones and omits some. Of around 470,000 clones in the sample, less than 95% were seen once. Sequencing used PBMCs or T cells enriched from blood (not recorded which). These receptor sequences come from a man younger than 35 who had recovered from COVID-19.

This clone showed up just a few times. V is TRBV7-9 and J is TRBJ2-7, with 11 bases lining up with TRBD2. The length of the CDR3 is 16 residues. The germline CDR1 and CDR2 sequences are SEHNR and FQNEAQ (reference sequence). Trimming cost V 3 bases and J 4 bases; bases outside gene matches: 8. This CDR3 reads CASSLKPGLAVYEQYF. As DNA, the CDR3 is TGTGCCAGCAGCTTGAAACCGGGACTAGCGGTTTACGAGCAGTACTTC.

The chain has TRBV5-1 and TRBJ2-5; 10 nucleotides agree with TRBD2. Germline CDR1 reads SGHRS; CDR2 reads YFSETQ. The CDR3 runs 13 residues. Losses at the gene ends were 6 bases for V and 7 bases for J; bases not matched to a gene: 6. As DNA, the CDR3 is TGCGCCAGCACTAGCGGGAGTGGCGGGACCCAGTACTTC. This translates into CASTSGSGGTQYF. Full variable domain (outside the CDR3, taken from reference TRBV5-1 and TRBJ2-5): KAGVTQTPRYLIKTRGQQVTLSCSPISGHRSVSWYQQTPGQGLQFLFEYFSETQRNKGNFPGRFSGRQFSNSRSEMNVSTLELGDSALYLCASTSGSGGTQYFGPGTRLLVL.

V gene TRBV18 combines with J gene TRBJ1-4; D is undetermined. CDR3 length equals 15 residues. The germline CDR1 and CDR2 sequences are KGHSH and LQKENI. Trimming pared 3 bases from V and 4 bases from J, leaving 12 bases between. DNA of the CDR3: TGTGCCAGCTCACCCTCCGCACCCTATAATGAAAAACTGTTTTTT. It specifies CASSPSAPYNEKLFF.

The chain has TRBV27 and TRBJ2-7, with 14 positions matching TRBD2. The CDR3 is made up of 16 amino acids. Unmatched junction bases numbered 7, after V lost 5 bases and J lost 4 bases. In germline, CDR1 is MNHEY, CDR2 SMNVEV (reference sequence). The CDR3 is CASSLNGLAGGYEQYF. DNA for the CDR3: TGTGCCAGCAGTCTAAACGGACTAGCGGGAGGATACGAGCAGTACTTC.

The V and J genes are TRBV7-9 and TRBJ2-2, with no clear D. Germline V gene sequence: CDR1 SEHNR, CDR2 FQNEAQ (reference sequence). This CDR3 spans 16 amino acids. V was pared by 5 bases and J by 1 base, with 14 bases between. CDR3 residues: CASSAFTGLNTGELFF. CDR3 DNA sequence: TGTGCCAGCAGCGCCTTTACTGGGCTGAACACCGGGGAGCTGTTTTTT.

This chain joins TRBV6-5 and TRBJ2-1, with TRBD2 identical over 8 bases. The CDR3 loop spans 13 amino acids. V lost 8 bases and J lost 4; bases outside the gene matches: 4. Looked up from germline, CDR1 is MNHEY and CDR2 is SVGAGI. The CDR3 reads CASFAGGYNEQFF. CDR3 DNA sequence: TGTGCCAGCTTTGCGGGAGGATACAATGAGCAGTTCTTC.

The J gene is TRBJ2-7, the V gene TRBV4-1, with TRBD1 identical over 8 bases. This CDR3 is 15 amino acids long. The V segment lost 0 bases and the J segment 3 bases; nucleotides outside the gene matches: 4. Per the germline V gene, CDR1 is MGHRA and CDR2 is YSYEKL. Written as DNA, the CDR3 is TGCGCCAGCAGCCAAGATGGACAGGGTTGCTACGAGCAGTACTTC. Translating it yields CASSQDGQGCYEQYF.

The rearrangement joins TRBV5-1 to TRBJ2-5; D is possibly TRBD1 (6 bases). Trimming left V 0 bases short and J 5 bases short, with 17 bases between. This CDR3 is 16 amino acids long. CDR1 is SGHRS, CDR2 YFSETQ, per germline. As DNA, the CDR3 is TGCGCCAGCAGCTTGGCCCCAAGGGGGTCTCGGGAGACCCAGTACTTC. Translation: CASSLAPRGSRETQYF.

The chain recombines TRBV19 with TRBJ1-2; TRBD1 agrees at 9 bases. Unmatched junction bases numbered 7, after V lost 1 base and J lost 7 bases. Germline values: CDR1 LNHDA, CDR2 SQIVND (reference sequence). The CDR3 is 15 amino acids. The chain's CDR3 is CASSIGPTGGVGYTF. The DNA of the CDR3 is TGTGCCAGTAGTATAGGCCCGACAGGGGGAGTTGGCTACACCTTC.

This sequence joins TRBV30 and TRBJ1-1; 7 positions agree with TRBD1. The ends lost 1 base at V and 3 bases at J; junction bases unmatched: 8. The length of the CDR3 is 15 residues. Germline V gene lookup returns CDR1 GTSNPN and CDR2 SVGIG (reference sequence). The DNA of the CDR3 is TGTGCCTGGAGTGCCCCAGGGGGATGGGACACTGAAGCTTTCTTT. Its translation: CAWSAPGGWDTEAFF.

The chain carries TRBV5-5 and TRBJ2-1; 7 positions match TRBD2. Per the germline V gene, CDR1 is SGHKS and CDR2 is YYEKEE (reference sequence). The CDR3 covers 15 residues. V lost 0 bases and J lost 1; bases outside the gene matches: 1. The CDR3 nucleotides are TGTGCCAGCAGCTTGGACGGGGGGTCCTACAATGAGCAGTTCTTC. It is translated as CASSLDGGSYNEQFF.

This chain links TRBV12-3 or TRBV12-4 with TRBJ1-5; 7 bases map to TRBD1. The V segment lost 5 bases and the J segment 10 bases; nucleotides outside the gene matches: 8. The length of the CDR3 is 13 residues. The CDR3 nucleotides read TGTGCCAGCAGTCCCACCAGACAGGGCCCCCAGCATTTT. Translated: CASSPTRQGPQHF.

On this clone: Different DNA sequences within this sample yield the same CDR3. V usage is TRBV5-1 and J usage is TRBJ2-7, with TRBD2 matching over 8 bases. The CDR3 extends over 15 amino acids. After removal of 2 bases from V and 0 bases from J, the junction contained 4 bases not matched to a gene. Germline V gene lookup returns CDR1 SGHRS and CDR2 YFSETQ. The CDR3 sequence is CASSLSSGSSYEQYF. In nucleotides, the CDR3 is TGCGCCAGCAGCTTATCCAGCGGGAGCTCCTACGAGCAGTACTTC.

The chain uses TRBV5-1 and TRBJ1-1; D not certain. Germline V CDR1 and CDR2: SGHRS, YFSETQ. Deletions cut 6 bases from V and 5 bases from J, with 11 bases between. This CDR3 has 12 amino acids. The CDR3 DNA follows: TGCGCCAGCACCGATCCCGGGACTGAAGCTTTCTTT. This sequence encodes CASTDPGTEAFF.

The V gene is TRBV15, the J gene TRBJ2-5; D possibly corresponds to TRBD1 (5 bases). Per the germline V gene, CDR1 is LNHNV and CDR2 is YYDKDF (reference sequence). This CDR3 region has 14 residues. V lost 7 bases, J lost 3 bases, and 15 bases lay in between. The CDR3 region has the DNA TGTGCCACCACCCCCCAGGGAAGAGAAGAGACCCAGTACTTC. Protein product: CATTPQGREETQYF.

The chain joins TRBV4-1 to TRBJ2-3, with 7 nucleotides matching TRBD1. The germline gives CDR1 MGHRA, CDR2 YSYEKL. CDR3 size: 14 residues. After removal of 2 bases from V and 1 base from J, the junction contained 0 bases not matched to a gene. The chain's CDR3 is CASSQQGGTDTQYF. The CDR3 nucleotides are TGCGCCAGCAGCCAACAGGGGGGCACAGATACGCAGTATTTT.

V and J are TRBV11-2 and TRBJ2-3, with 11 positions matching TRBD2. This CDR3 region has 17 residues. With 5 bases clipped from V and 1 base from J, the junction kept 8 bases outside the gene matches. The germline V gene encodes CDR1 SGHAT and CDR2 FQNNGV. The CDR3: CASSVAGGGFGTDTQYF. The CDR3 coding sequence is TGTGCCAGCAGCGTAGCGGGAGGGGGCTTTGGCACAGATACGCAGTATTTT.

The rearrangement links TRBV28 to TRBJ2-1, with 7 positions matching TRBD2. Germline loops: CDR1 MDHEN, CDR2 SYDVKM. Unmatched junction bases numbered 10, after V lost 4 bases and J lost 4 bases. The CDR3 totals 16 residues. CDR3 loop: CASSSPRRERYNEQFF. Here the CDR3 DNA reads TGTGCCAGCAGTTCCCCCCGGCGGGAGAGGTACAATGAGCAGTTCTTC. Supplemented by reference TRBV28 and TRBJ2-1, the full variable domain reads DVKVTQSSRYLVKRTGEKVFLECVQDMDHENMFWYRQDPGLGLRLIYFSYDVKMKEKGDIPEGYSVSREKKERFSLILESASTNQTSMYLCASSSPRRERYNEQFFGPGTRLTVL.

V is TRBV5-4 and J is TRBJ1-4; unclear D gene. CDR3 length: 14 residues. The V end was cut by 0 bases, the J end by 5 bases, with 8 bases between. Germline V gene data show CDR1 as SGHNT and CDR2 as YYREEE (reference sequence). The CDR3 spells CASSLDSQNEKLFF. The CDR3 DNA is TGTGCCAGCAGCTTGGACAGCCAAAATGAAAAACTGTTTTTT.

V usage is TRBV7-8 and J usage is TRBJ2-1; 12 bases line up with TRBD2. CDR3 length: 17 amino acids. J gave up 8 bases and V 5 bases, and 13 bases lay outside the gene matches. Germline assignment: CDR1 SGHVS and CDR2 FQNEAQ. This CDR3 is CASSRTSGGSRLDEQFF. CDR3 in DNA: TGTGCCAGCAGCCGTACTAGCGGGGGGTCCCGATTGGATGAGCAGTTCTTC.

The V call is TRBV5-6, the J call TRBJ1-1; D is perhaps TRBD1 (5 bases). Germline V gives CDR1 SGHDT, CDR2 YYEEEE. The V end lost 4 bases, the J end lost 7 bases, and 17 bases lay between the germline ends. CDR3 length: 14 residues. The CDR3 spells CASSDAGLRSEAFF. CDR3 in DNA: TGTGCCAGCAGCGACGCAGGGCTAAGGAGTGAAGCTTTCTTT.

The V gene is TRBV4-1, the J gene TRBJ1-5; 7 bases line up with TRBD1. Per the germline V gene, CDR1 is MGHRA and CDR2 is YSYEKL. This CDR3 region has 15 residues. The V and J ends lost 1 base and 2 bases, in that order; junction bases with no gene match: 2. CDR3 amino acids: CASSQGDRGNQPQHF. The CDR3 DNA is TGCGCCAGCAGCCAAGGAGACAGGGGCAATCAGCCCCAGCATTTT.

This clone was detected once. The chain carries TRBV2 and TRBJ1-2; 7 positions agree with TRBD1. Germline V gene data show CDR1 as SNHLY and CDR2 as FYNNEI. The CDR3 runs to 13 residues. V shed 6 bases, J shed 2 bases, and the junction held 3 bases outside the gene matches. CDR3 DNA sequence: TGTGCCAGCAGAGAGGACAGGAACTATGGCTACACCTTC. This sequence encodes CASREDRNYGYTF.

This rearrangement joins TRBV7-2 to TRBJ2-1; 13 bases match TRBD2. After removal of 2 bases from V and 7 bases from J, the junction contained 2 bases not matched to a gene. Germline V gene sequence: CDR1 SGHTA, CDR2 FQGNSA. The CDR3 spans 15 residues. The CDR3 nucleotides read TGTGCCAGCAGCTTAAGGACTAGCGGGAGTAATGAGCAGTTCTTC. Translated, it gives CASSLRTSGSNEQFF.